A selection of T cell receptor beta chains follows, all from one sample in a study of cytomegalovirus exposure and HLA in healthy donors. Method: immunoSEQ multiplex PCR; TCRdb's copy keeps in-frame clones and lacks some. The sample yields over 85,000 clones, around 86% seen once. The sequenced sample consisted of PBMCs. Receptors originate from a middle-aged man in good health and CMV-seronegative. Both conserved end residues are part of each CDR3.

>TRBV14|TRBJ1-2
CASSEKTGGYGYTF
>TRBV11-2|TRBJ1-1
CASSLRGGAGNTEAFF
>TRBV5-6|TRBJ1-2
CASSPQTGGGYYGYTF
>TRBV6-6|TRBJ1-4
CASRAGQGSLSEKLFF
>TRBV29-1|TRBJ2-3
CSVEVLVGRGGDF
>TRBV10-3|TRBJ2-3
CAISGVGSEEGPGTDTQYF
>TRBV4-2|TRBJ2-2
CASSQEGGRTGELFF
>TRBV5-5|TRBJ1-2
CASSWGQLIF
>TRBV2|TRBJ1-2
CASSDRWGGGYGYTF
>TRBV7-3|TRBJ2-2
CASSLTPPGRGGDTGELFF
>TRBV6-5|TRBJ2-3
CASSYAQGAGTDTQYF
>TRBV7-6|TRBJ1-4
CASSVRGGEFATNEKLFF
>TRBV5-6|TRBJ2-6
CASSFGQTGANVLTF
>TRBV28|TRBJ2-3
CASSSDSGMGTQYF
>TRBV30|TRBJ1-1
CATQGPGNTEAFF
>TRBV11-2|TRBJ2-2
CASSPLAGANTGELFF
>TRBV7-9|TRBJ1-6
CASSLRKQGALSPLHF
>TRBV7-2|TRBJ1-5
CASSFRDRPNQPQHF
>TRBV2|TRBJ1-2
CASSEQGALGYTF
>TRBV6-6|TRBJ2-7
CASRSGGTVSYEQYF
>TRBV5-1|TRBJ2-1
CASSPDMSSYNEQFF
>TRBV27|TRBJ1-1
CASSLTGETEAFF
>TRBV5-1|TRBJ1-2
CASSLEGLTMAGYTF
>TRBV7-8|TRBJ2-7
CASSLVRGYEQYF
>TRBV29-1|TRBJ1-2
CSVEGRINGYTF
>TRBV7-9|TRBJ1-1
CASSPRQGARAFF
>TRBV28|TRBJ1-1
CASSPPVQNTEAFF
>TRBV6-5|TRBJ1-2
CASSPRQGNYGYTF
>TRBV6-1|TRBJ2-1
CASSEMAGVGIVGNEQFF
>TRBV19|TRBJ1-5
CASSIDPGEPQHF
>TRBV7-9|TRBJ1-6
CASSPGGTDNSPLHF
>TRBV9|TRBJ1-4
CASSVGGTGPPNEKLFF
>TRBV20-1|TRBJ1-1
CSARDNPEAFF
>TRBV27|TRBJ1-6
CASSLLSTGNNSPLHF
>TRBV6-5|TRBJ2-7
CASSRNYEQYF
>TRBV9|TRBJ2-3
CASSPSPGTSGGAGTQYF
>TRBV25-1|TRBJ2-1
CASSDFRSYNEQFF
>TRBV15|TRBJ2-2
CATSRALVELSGELFF
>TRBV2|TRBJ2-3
CASSGGVDTQYF
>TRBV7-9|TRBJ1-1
CASSQGGAGTEAFF
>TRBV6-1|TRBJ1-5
CASSESIIRTGGGQPQHF
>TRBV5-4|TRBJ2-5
CASSLVPSGVETQYF
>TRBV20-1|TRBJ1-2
CSAAQDYGYTF
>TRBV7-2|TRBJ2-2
CASSSQLYSGELFF
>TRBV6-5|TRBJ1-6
CASSLTVRENSPLHF